Here is one TCR beta chain with its context. Germline-derived CDR1 and CDR2 are KGHDR and SFDVKD. The CDR3 is 14 amino acids. V dropped 2 bases and J dropped 1 base, with 7 bases sitting between them. The data belong to a study of blood T cell repertoires in COVID-19. Whole-study context: Collection of acute and convalescent COVID-19 samples took place in the United States, Italy and Spain. The cDNA or gDNA used as material had been derived from T cells, B-cell-depleted T cells, or PBMCs.

As processed by the authors: It was from reference gene primer amplification that nucleated cell counts were estimated. Assay used: immunoSEQ multiplex PCR; TCRdb lists only in-frame clones, some missing. Clone size and the V and J calls come from that table; the DNA yielded D and trimming. The table lists around 250,000 clones, 70% to 90% of them singletons. The sequence derives from a man aged 55 to 70 with acute or convalescent COVID-19. The chain couples TRBV24-1 to TRBJ1-2; D is ambiguous. Sequencing was carried out using peripheral blood. This CDR3 reads CATSDSGYNYGYTF. The CDR3 nucleotides are TGTGCCACCAGTGATTCAGGATATAACTATGGCTACACCTTC.